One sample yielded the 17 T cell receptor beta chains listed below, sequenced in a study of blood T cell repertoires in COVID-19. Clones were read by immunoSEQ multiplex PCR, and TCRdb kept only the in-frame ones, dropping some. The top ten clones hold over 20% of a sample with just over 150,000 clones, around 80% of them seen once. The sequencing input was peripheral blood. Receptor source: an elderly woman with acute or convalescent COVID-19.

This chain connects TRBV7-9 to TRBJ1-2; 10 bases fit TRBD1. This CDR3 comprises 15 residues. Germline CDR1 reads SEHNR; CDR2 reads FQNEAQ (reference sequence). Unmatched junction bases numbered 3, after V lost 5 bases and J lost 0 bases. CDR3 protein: CASSPGQGANYGYTF. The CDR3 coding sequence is TGTGCCAGCAGCCCCGGACAGGGGGCTAACTATGGCTACACCTTC. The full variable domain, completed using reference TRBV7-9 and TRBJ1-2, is DTGVSQNPRHKITKRGQNVTFRCDPISEHNRLYWYRQTLGQGPEFLTYFQNEAQLEKSRLLSDRFSAERPKGSFSTLEIQRTEQGDSAMYLCASSPGQGANYGYTFGSGTRLTVV.

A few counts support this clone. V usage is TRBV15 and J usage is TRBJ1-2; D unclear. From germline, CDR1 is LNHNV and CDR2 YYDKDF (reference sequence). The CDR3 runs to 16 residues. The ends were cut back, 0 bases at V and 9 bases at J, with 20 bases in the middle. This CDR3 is CATSRDRPIQNPRYTF. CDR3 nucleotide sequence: TGTGCCACCAGCAGAGATCGCCCAATCCAGAACCCCCGCTACACCTTC.

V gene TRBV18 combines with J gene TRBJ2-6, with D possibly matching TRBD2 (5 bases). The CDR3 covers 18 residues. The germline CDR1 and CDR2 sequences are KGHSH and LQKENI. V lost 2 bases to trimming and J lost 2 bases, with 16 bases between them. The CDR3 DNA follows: TGTGCCAGCTCACCAAGACGGGCTCCCGGGGCTGGGGCCAACGTCCTGACTTTC. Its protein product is CASSPRRAPGAGANVLTF. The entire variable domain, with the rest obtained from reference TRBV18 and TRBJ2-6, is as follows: NAGVMQNPRHLVRRRGQEARLRCSPMKGHSHVYWYRQLPEEGLKFMVYLQKENIIDESGMPKERFSAEFPKEGPSILRIQQVVRGDSAAYFCASSPRRAPGAGANVLTFGAGSRLTVL.

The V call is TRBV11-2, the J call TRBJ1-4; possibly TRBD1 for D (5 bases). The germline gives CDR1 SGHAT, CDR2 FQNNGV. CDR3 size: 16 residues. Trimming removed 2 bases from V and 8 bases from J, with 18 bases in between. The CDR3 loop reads CASSLYLQGGEEKLFF. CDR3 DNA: TGTGCCAGCAGCTTATATCTCCAGGGCGGTGAAGAAAAACTGTTTTTT.

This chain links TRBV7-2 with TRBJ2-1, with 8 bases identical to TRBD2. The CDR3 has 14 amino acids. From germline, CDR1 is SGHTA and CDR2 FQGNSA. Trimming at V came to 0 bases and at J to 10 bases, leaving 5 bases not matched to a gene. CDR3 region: CASSLAGRAQEQFF. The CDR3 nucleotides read TGTGCCAGCAGCTTAGCCGGGAGGGCCCAAGAGCAGTTCTTC. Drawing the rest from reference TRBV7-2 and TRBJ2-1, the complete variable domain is GAGVSQSPSNKVTEKGKDVELRCDPISGHTALYWYRQSLGQGLEFLIYFQGNSAPDKSGLPSDRFSAERTGGSVSTLTIQRTQQEDSAVYLCASSLAGRAQEQFFGPGTRLTVL.

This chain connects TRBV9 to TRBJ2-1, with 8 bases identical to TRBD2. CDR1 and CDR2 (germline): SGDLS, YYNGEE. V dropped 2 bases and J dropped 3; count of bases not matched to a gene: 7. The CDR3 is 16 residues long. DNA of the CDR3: TGTGCCAGCAGCGTGCGGGCGGGAGGCGTCTACAATGAGCAGTTCTTC. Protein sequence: CASSVRAGGVYNEQFF.

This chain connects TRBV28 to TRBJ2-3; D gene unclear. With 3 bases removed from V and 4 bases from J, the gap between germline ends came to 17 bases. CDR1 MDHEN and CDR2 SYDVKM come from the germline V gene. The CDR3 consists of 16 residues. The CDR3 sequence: CASSLEEASVADTQYF. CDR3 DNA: TGTGCCAGCAGTTTGGAAGAGGCTAGTGTCGCAGATACGCAGTATTTT.

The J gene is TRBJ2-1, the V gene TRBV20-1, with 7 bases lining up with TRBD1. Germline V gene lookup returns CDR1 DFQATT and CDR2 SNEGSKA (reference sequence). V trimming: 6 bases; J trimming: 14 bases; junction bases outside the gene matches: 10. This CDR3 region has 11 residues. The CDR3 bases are TGCAGTGCGCAATTGAAGGGGGCAGAGTTCTTC. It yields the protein CSAQLKGAEFF.

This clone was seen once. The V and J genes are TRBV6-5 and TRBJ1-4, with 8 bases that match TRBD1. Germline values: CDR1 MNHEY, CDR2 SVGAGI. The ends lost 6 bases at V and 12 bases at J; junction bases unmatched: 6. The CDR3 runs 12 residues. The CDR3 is CASRGDRRELFF. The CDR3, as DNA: TGTGCCAGCAGGGGGGACAGGAGAGAACTGTTTTTT.

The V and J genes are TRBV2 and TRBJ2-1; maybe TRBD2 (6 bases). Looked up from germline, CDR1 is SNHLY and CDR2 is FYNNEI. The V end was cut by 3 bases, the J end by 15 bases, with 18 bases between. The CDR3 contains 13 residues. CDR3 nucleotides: TGTGCCAGCAGTGAGCGTTGGGGGGAGCGAACGTTCTTC. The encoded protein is CASSERWGERTFF. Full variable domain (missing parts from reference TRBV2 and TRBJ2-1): EPEVTQTPSHQVTQMGQEVILRCVPISNHLYFYWYRQILGQKVEFLVSFYNNEISEKSEIFDDQFSVERPDGSNFTLKIRSTKLEDSAMYFCASSERWGERTFFGPGTRLTVL.

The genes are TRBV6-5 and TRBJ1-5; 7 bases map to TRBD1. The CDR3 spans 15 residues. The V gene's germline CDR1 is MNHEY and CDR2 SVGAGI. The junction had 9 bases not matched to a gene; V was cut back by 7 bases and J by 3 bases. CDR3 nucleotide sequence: TGTGCCAGCAACCCCGTGACAGGGAACAATCAGCCCCAGCATTTT. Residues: CASNPVTGNNQPQHF.

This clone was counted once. The CDR3 DNA reads TGTGCCAGCATCGGACTAGCGGGAGGGCTGGGCACAGATACGCAGTATTTT. Translated: CASIGLAGGLGTDTQYF. The chain joins TRBV21-1 to TRBJ2-3; the DNA was not compared with TRBD2, the D call given in the table. TRBV21-1 is classified as a pseudogene. The CDR3 is made up of 17 amino acids.

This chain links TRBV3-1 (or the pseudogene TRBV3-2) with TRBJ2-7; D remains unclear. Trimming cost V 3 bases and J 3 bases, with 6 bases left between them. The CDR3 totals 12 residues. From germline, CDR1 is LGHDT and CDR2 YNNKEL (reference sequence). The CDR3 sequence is CASSQARYEQYF. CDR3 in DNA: TGTGCCAGCAGCCAGGCCCGCTACGAGCAGTACTTC.

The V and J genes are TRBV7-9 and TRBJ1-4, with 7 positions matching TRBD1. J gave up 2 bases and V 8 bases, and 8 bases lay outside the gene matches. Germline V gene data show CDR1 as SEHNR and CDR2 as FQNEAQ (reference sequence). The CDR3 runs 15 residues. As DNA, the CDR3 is TGTGCCAGCGGAGGGGGCCTGCATACTAATGAAAAACTGTTTTTT. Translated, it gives CASGGGLHTNEKLFF.

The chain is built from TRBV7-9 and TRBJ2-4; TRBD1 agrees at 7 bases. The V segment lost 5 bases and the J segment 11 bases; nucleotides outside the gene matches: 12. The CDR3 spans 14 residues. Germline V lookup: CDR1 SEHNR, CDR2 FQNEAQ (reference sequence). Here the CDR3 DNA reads TGTGCCAGCAGCCCAAGGACAGGTTGGGCCCTTCAGTACTTC. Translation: CASSPRTGWALQYF.

This CDR3 reads CASRWREGRDEQYF. In DNA form, the CDR3 reads TGTGCCAGCAGGTGGCGGGAGGGCCGGGACGAGCAGTACTTC. The chain combines TRBV5-6 with TRBJ2-7; 9 nucleotides agree with TRBD2. CDR3 length: 14 residues. V shed 5 bases and J 5 bases; nucleotides not matched to a gene: 8. Germline V gives CDR1 SGHDT, CDR2 YYEEEE.

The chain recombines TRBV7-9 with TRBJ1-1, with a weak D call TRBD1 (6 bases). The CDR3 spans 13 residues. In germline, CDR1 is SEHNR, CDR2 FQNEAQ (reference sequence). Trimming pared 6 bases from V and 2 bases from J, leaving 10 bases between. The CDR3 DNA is TGTGCCAGCAGACCCAGGGGAAACACTGAAGCTTTCTTT. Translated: CASRPRGNTEAFF.